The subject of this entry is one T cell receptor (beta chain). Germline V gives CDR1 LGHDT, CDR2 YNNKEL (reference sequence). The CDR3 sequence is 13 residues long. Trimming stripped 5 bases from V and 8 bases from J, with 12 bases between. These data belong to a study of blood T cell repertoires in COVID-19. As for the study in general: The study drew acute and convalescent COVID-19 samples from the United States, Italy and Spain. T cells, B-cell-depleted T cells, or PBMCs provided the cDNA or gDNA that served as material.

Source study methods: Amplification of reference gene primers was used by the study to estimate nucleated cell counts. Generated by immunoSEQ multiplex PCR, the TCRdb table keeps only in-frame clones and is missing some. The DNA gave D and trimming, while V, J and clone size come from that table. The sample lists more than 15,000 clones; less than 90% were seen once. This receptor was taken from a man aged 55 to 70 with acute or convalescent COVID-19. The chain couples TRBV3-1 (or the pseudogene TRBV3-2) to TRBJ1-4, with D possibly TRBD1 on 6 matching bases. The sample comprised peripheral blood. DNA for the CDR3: TGTGCCAGCAGCGCGGGGGGCCCCGAAAAACTGTTTTTT. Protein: CASSAGGPEKLFF.